This T cell receptor beta chain was captured by sequencing in a study of shared clonotypes between healthy human individuals. The junction had 8 bases not matched to a gene; V was cut back by 6 bases and J by 5 bases. CDR3 length equals 13 residues. Germline V gene data show CDR1 as GTSNPN and CDR2 as SVGIG (reference sequence). Unsorted PBMC DNA underwent sequencing on ten immunoSEQ deep assay plates. How the authors handled the data: ImmunoSEQ junction-only sequences lacked quality scores, so their filtering differed. Sequencing used immunoSEQ multiplex PCR; TCRdb keeps in-frame clones, though not all of them. The V and J calls and the clone size are those of that table, but D and trimming were determined from the DNA. The table shows about half a million clones, with roughly 80% occurring only once.

The chain is built from TRBV30 and TRBJ2-5; TRBD2 matches at 8 bases. The origin of this receptor is a woman in her 40s in good health. Some clones in this sample may be carry-over from other donors' samples. The sequencing input was PBMCs. The DNA for the CDR3 is TGTGCCTGTAGCGGGACTCGAGTGGAGACCCAGTACTTC. Translation: CACSGTRVETQYF.